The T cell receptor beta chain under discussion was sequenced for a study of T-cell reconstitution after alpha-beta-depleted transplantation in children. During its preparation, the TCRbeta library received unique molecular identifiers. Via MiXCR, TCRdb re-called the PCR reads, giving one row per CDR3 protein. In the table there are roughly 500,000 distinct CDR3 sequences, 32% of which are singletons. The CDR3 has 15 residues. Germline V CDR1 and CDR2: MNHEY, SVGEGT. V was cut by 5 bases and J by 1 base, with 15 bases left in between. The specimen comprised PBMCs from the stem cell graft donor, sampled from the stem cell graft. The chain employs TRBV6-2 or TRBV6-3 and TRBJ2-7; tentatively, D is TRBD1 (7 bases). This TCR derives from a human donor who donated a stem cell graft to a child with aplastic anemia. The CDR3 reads CASSTNRGLSYEQYF. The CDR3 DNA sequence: TGTGCCAGCAGTACGAACAGGGGACTTTCCTACGAGCAGTACTTC.